The rows below give T cell receptor beta chains drawn from one sample of a study of Ad26.COV2.S vaccination and SARS-CoV-2 variants. Assay: immunoSEQ multiplex PCR; the TCRdb copy retains only in-frame clones and omits some. Among 290,000 or so clones, over 75% were seen once, and the ten largest hold about 3.5%. The material sequenced was peripheral blood, taken in a trial of Ad26.COV2.S vaccine versus placebo. Receptor source: a person aged 18-65 years who received the Ad26.COV2.S COVID-19 vaccine or a placebo. The CDR3 runs from the conserved cysteine through the conserved F or W. The order of the fields is J gene, V gene, clone size, D gene, CDR3 protein, CDR3 DNA. The D gene is left open where the match is weak. A clone size is listed for some rows: how often the clone was seen (once, few, many), or a class if it is expanded.

TRBJ2-3,TRBV19,NA,NA,CASSVRDTYTDTQYF,TGTGCCAGTTCAGTTCGGGACACCTACACAGATACGCAGTATTTT
TRBJ2-5,TRBV6-5,once,NA,CASSSSGGRQETQYF,TGTGCCAGCAGTAGTTCTGGGGGGCGGCAAGAGACCCAGTACTTC
TRBJ2-5,TRBV5-4,many,NA,CASSSNREETQYF,TGTGCCAGCAGCTCCAACAGGGAAGAGACCCAGTACTTC
TRBJ1-3,TRBV7-9,NA,NA,CASSFEGTGNTIYF,TGTGCCAGCAGCTTTGAGGGGACTGGAAACACCATATATTTT
TRBJ2-7,TRBV5-4,NA,NA,CASSRGFTYEQYF,TGTGCCAGCAGCCGGGGCTTTACCTACGAGCAGTACTTC
TRBJ1-2,TRBV6-2/TRBV6-3,NA,NA,CASSSRTTDYGYTF,TGTGCCAGCAGTTCCAGGACCACGGACTATGGCTACACCTTC
TRBJ1-1,TRBV19,NA,NA,CASRVDRGQNTEAFF,TGTGCCAGTAGGGTGGATCGGGGGCAGAACACTGAAGCTTTCTTT
TRBJ2-6,TRBV5-1,NA,NA,CASSLEQGLAGANVLTF,TGCGCCAGCAGCTTGGAGCAGGGCCTGGCTGGGGCCAACGTCCTGACTTTC
TRBJ2-7,TRBV5-5,NA,NA,CASSGGRTTSYEQYF,TGTGCCAGCAGCGGGGGACGGACGACCTCCTACGAGCAGTACTTC
TRBJ1-2,TRBV29-1,NA,NA,CSAVWGSWTGYTF,TGCAGCGCCGTTTGGGGTTCCTGGACTGGCTACACCTTC
TRBJ1-1,TRBV27,NA,TRBD1,CASRPYRGYTEAFF,TGTGCCAGCAGGCCTTACAGGGGATACACTGAAGCTTTCTTT
TRBJ1-6,TRBV30,NA,NA,CAWSTAWGTVHF,TGTGCCTGGAGTACAGCTTGGGGCACTGTCCACTTT
TRBJ1-1,TRBV11-3,NA,NA,CASSFRSGLGHWVKTEAFF,TGTGCCAGCAGCTTTCGATCTGGTCTGGGACACTGGGTGAAAACTGAAGCTTTCTTT
TRBJ2-3,TRBV28,NA,NA,CASSLGGGSKYTQYF,TGTGCCAGCAGTTTGGGGGGCGGGAGTAAATATACGCAGTATTTT
TRBJ1-2,TRBV6-5,few,NA,CASSSGGGRGYTF,TGTGCCAGCAGTTCTGGGGGGGGCCGAGGCTACACCTTC
TRBJ1-2,TRBV27,NA,NA,CASSFRENYGYTF,TGTGCCAGCAGTTTCCGGGAAAACTATGGCTACACCTTC
TRBJ2-3,TRBV5-1,NA,NA,CASRTSGAGDTQYF,TGCGCCAGCCGTACCAGCGGAGCGGGAGATACGCAGTATTTT
TRBJ1-1,TRBV12-5,NA,NA,CASASHGSWGTEAFF,TGTGCTAGTGCCTCACACGGCAGCTGGGGCACTGAAGCTTTCTTT
TRBJ1-1,TRBV30,NA,NA,CAWSASTGPAFF,TGTGCCTGGAGTGCATCTACAGGGCCAGCTTTCTTT
TRBJ2-1,TRBV11-2,NA,NA,CASSPTSGNGNEQFF,TGTGCCAGCAGCCCGACTTCGGGGAACGGGAATGAGCAGTTCTTC
TRBJ1-1,TRBV10-3,NA,TRBD1,CAISIDRGNTEAFF,TGTGCCATCAGTATCGACAGGGGGAACACTGAAGCTTTCTTT
TRBJ1-2,TRBV24-1,NA,TRBD1,CATSDRTGNGYTF,TGTGCCACCAGTGACCGGACAGGGAATGGCTACACCTTC
TRBJ1-2,TRBV14,NA,TRBD1,CASSQDRSGTANYGYTF,TGTGCCAGCAGCCAAGATCGATCCGGGACAGCTAACTATGGCTACACCTTC
TRBJ1-3,TRBV6-6,few,TRBD1,CASSYSPGQPGNTIYF,TGTGCCAGCAGTTACAGCCCGGGACAGCCTGGAAACACCATATATTTT
TRBJ2-6,TRBV27,NA,NA,CASSRGVAGANVLTF,TGTGCCAGCAGTAGAGGGGTGGCCGGGGCCAACGTCCTGACTTTC
TRBJ1-2,TRBV30,NA,NA,CAWSGGAGAAGDYGYTF,TGTGCCTGGAGTGGCGGGGCAGGGGCAGCGGGGGACTATGGCTACACCTTC
TRBJ2-7,TRBV5-6,NA,TRBD1,CASSGDRGGSFYEQYF,TGTGCCAGCAGCGGGGACAGGGGAGGTTCTTTTTACGAGCAGTACTTC
TRBJ1-5,TRBV19,NA,NA,CASSIRVLSPYQPQHF,TGTGCCAGTAGTATTCGGGTCCTTTCACCCTATCAGCCCCAGCATTTT
TRBJ2-3,TRBV7-3,NA,TRBD2,CASSTNRLAGGRDTQYF,TGTGCCAGCAGCACCAATCGACTAGCGGGGGGGAGAGATACGCAGTATTTT
TRBJ1-3,TRBV3-1/TRBV3-2,NA,TRBD1,CASSQAATGSGNTIYF,TGTGCCAGCAGCCAAGCCGCGACAGGGTCTGGAAACACCATATATTTT
TRBJ1-1,TRBV27,NA,TRBD1,CASSRGGGQALNTEAFF,TGTGCCAGCAGTCGAGGGGGGGGACAGGCCTTAAACACTGAAGCTTTCTTT
TRBJ2-4,TRBV5-5,NA,NA,CASSSGLEGKNIQYF,TGTGCCAGCAGCTCGGGGCTGGAAGGGAAAAACATTCAGTACTTC
TRBJ1-1,TRBV7-8,NA,NA,CASSLGEREAFF,TGTGCCAGCAGCCTAGGGGAACGTGAAGCTTTCTTT
TRBJ1-6,TRBV6-5,NA,TRBD1,CASSYRDRGRSPLHF,TGTGCCAGCAGTTACCGTGACAGGGGGCGATCACCCCTCCACTTT
TRBJ2-5,TRBV18,NA,TRBD1,CASSPRTGEGETQYF,TGTGCCAGCTCACCCCGGACAGGCGAGGGGGAGACCCAGTACTTC
TRBJ1-3,TRBV9,NA,NA,CASSATLGLSTRSGNTIYF,TGTGCCAGCAGCGCAACGCTCGGGTTGTCCACGAGATCTGGAAACACCATATATTTT
TRBJ1-1,TRBV5-4,NA,TRBD1,CASSLERTGAEAFF,TGTGCCAGCAGCTTGGAACGAACAGGGGCTGAAGCTTTCTTT
TRBJ2-6,TRBV12-5,NA,NA,CASGSAGYSGANVLTF,TGTGCTAGTGGTTCGGCCGGGTACTCTGGGGCCAACGTCCTGACTTTC
TRBJ1-6,TRBV7-2,NA,TRBD1,CASSFDRGRSPLHF,TGTGCCAGCAGCTTCGACAGGGGACGTTCACCCCTCCACTTT
TRBJ2-2,TRBV7-8,NA,NA,CASSLVGSGELFF,TGTGCCAGCAGCTTAGTGGGGAGCGGGGAGCTGTTTTTT
TRBJ1-6,TRBV15,NA,NA,CATSRWELYNSPLHF,TGTGCCACCAGCCGGTGGGAATTATATAATTCACCCCTCCACTTT
TRBJ1-2,TRBV5-4,once,NA,CASSLGTLGYGYTF,TGTGCCAGCAGCTTAGGGACACTCGGATATGGCTACACCTTC
TRBJ1-1,TRBV5-1,NA,NA,CASSLGSLMNTEAFF,TGCGCCAGCAGCTTGGGATCTCTGATGAACACTGAAGCTTTCTTT
TRBJ2-5,TRBV30,NA,TRBD2,CAWSVRGGLKTQYF,TGTGCCTGGAGTGTACGGGGGGGCCTGAAGACCCAGTACTTC
TRBJ1-2,TRBV4-2,NA,TRBD1,CASSQDSGTGYGYTF,TGTGCCAGCAGCCAAGATTCAGGGACAGGCTATGGCTACACCTTC
TRBJ1-2,TRBV19,NA,NA,CASNIYQQGNGYTF,TGTGCCAGTAACATATACCAACAGGGTAATGGCTACACCTTC
TRBJ1-4,TRBV5-1,few,NA,CASALSGSDWEKLFF,TGCGCCAGCGCACTTTCCGGGAGCGATTGGGAAAAACTGTTTTTT
TRBJ2-7,TRBV6-5,NA,TRBD1,CASSSPGTGEQYF,TGTGCCAGCAGTTCCCCCGGGACAGGTGAGCAGTACTTC
TRBJ1-2,TRBV10-3,NA,NA,CAISDLPAGYGYTF,TGTGCCATCAGTGACCTACCAGCGGGGTATGGCTACACCTTC
TRBJ2-5,TRBV7-2,NA,TRBD2,CASSLARGLAGRETQYF,TGTGCCAGCAGCTTAGCGCGAGGGCTAGCGGGGAGAGAGACCCAGTACTTC
TRBJ1-5,TRBV12-5,NA,NA,CASGFLLGGSNQPQHF,TGTGCTAGTGGTTTTCTCCTCGGGGGAAGCAATCAGCCCCAGCATTTT
TRBJ2-7,TRBV2,NA,NA,CATWDSYEQYF,TGTGCCACCTGGGACTCTTACGAGCAGTACTTC
TRBJ1-5,TRBV27,NA,NA,CASSLSRPGAGNQPQHF,TGTGCCAGCAGTTTATCCCGGCCGGGGGCGGGAAATCAGCCCCAGCATTTT